The T cell receptor beta chain under discussion was sequenced for a study of Ad26.COV2.S vaccination and SARS-CoV-2 variants. With V trimmed by 6 bases and J by 4 bases, 10 bases remained unmatched. In germline, CDR1 is SNHLY, CDR2 FYNNEI. The CDR3 sequence is 15 residues long. Documented treatment: 15 to 20 received Ad26.COV2.S at low or high dose, single or two shots; 5 received placebo; per-sample allocation not given. Sampling was done on day 63 after the first vaccine or placebo injection. Profiling relied on immunoSEQ multiplex PCR, and the TCRdb table lists in-frame clones only, not all of them. This sample has 400,000 to 500,000 clones, with roughly 90% found just once.

This sequence was found in a person aged 18-65 years who received the Ad26.COV2.S COVID-19 vaccine or a placebo. The J gene is TRBJ2-7, the V gene TRBV2; 9 nucleotides align to TRBD1. This material consisted of peripheral blood, taken in a trial of Ad26.COV2.S vaccine versus placebo. The CDR3 region is CASRDGQGLYYEQYF. CDR3 nucleotides: TGTGCCAGCAGGGACGGACAGGGGCTTTATTACGAGCAGTACTTC.